A selection of T cell receptor beta chains follows, all from one sample in a study of cytomegalovirus exposure and HLA in healthy donors. Using immunoSEQ multiplex PCR, the repertoire was profiled, and TCRdb retains in-frame clones only, with some absent. The sample has some 120,000 clones, 80% seen once. The sequencing input was PBMCs. Every receptor here comes from a man aged 30 to 39 in good health and CMV-seronegative. Both conserved end residues are part of each CDR3. Fields, in order: D gene, J gene, V gene, clone size, CDR3 protein, CDR3 DNA. D genes are given only for firm matches. Clone size is given for some rows only: seen once, a few or many times, or a class if the clone is expanded.

D: TRBD2
J: TRBJ2-3
V: TRBV29-1
size: .
CDR3: CSVERGSGSTDTQYF
DNA: TGCAGCGTTGAAAGAGGTAGCGGGAGCACAGATACGCAGTATTTT

D: TRBD1
J: TRBJ2-3
V: TRBV19
size: once
CDR3: CATQTGDTDTQYF
DNA: TGTGCCACCCAGACAGGGGACACAGATACGCAGTATTTT

D: TRBD2
J: TRBJ2-7
V: TRBV6-5
size: once
CDR3: CASSYSNAGEVYEQYF
DNA: TGTGCCAGCAGTTACTCGAACGCGGGAGAGGTGTACGAGCAGTACTTC

D: TRBD1
J: TRBJ1-2
V: TRBV2
size: .
CDR3: CARTKSPGQGSSGYTF
DNA: TGTGCCAGGACCAAAAGTCCGGGACAGGGGTCTTCTGGCTACACCTTC

D: .
J: TRBJ1-2
V: TRBV5-4
size: .
CDR3: CASSLSLREVYGYTF
DNA: TGTGCCAGCAGCTTGTCCCTTCGGGAGGTCTATGGCTACACCTTC

D: .
J: TRBJ1-5
V: TRBV4-1
size: once
CDR3: CASSQERVRQPQHF
DNA: TGCGCCAGCAGCCAAGAGAGGGTACGTCAGCCCCAGCATTTT

D: TRBD1
J: TRBJ2-7
V: TRBV18
size: .
CDR3: CASSSGTGQYEQYF
DNA: TGTGCCAGCTCGTCCGGGACAGGTCAATACGAGCAGTACTTC

D: TRBD2
J: TRBJ2-1
V: TRBV6-5
size: .
CDR3: CASSFSNGRNNEQFF
DNA: TGTGCCAGCAGTTTCTCTAACGGGAGGAACAATGAGCAGTTCTTC

D: TRBD2
J: TRBJ2-3
V: TRBV7-3
size: .
CDR3: CASSPSGSSDTQYF
DNA: TGTGCCAGCAGCCCTAGCGGGAGCTCAGATACGCAGTATTTT

D: TRBD1
J: TRBJ2-2
V: TRBV7-8
size: .
CDR3: CASSLDRARGNTGELFF
DNA: TGTGCCAGCAGCTTGGACAGGGCTAGGGGAAACACCGGGGAGCTGTTTTTT

D: TRBD1
J: TRBJ2-7
V: TRBV7-9
size: .
CDR3: CASSQRTGVYEQYF
DNA: TGTGCCAGCAGTCAACGGACAGGAGTCTACGAGCAGTACTTC

D: TRBD1
J: TRBJ2-7
V: TRBV19
size: .
CDR3: CASSAGQASYEQYF
DNA: TGTGCCAGTAGTGCGGGACAGGCGTCCTACGAGCAGTACTTC